This T cell receptor beta chain originates from a study of CXCR3-negative and CXCR3-positive naive CD8 T cells. Study results and limitations: Within a donor, both naive subsets shared TRBV-TRBJ usage, unlike memory cells. CXCR3 levels fell partly with cryopreservation; most assays relied on fresh PBMCs.

Germline loops: CDR1 LGHNA, CDR2 YNFKEQ. The CDR3 extends over 15 amino acids. 5' RACE that incorporated UMI labels was used to prepare the TRB cDNA libraries. TCRdb re-called the 5' RACE reads and catalogs CDR3 proteins one per entry, DNA excluded. In total, the table holds tens of thousands of distinct CDR3 sequences. With regard to this clonotype: Its antigen is undetermined.

This clonotype was obtained from a human donor in good health. Some clones in this sample may be carry-over from other donors' samples. Material for sequencing was memory CD8+ T cells from blood. The chain uses TRBV4-2 and TRBJ2-1. CDR3 loop: CASSPSLGGDIGQFF.